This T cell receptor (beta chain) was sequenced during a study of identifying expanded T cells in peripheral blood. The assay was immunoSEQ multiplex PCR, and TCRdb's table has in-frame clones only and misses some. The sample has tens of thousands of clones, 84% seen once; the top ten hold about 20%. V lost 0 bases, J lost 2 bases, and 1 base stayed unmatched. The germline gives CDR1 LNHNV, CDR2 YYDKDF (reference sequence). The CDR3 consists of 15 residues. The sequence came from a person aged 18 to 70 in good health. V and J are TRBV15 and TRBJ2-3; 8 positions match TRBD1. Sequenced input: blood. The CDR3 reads CATSRETGDTDTQYF. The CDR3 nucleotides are TGTGCCACCAGCAGAGAGACAGGGGACACAGATACGCAGTATTTT.